This TCR beta chain comes out of a study of T cell responses to AZD1222 COVID-19 vaccine. Trimming left V 4 bases short and J 2 bases short, with 11 bases between. The CDR3 is 15 amino acids. CDR1 LGHDT and CDR2 YNNKEL come from the germline V gene (reference sequence). Findings and caveats of the study: Samples come after the peak T cell response, not at day 14. It was only six AZD1222 recipients who were seropositive at baseline. Following two doses of AZD1222, Spike-specific TCR breadth and depth rose. Donors in the cohort were predominantly white British and more often female, and clonal diversity was possibly underestimated.

Of note for this clone: The antigen is unknown.

The protocol was immunoSEQ multiplex PCR, while the TCRdb copy is restricted to in-frame clones and leaves out a portion. The table has more than 140,000 clones, around 91% seen once. This clonotype was obtained from an adult in good health. The V and J genes are TRBV3-1 (or the pseudogene TRBV3-2) and TRBJ2-2; D gene ambiguous. Sequencing used peripheral blood, obtained on day 0 of AZD1222 vaccination. CDR3: CASSRSEINTGELFF. In DNA form, the CDR3 reads TGTGCCAGCAGCCGGTCGGAGATAAACACCGGGGAGCTGTTTTTT.